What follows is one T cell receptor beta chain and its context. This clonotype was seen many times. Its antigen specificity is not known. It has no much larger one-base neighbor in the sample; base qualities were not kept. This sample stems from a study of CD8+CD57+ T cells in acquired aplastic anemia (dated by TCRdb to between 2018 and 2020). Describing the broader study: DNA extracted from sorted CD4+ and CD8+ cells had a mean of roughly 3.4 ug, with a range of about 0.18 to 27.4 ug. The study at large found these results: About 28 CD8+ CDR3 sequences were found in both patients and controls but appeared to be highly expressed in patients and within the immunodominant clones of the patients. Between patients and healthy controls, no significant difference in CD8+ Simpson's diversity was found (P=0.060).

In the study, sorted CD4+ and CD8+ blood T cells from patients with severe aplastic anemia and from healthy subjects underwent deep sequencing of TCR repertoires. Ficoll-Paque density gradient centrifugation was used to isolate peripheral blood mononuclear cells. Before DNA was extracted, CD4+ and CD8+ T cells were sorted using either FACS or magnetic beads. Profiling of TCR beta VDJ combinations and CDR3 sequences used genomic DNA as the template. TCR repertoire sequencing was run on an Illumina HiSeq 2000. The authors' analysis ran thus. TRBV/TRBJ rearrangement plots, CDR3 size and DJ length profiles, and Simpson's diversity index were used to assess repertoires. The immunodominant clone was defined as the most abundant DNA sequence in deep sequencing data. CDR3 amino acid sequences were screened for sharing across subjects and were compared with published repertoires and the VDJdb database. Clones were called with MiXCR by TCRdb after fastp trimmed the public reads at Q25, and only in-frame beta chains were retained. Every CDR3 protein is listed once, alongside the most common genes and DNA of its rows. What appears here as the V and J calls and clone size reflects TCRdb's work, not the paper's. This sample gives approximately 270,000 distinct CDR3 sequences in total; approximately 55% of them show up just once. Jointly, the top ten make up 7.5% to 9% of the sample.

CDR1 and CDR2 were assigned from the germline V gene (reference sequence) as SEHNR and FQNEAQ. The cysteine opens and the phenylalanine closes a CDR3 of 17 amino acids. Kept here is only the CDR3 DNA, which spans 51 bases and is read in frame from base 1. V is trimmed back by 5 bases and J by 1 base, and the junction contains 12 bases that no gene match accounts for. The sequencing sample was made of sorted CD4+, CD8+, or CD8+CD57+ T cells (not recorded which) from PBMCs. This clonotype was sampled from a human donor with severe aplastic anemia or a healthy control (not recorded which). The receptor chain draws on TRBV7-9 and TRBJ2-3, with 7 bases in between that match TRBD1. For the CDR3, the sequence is CASSPQLTGIRTDTQYF. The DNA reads TGTGCCAGCAGCCCACAATTGACAGGGATCCGCACAGATACGCAGTATTTT.